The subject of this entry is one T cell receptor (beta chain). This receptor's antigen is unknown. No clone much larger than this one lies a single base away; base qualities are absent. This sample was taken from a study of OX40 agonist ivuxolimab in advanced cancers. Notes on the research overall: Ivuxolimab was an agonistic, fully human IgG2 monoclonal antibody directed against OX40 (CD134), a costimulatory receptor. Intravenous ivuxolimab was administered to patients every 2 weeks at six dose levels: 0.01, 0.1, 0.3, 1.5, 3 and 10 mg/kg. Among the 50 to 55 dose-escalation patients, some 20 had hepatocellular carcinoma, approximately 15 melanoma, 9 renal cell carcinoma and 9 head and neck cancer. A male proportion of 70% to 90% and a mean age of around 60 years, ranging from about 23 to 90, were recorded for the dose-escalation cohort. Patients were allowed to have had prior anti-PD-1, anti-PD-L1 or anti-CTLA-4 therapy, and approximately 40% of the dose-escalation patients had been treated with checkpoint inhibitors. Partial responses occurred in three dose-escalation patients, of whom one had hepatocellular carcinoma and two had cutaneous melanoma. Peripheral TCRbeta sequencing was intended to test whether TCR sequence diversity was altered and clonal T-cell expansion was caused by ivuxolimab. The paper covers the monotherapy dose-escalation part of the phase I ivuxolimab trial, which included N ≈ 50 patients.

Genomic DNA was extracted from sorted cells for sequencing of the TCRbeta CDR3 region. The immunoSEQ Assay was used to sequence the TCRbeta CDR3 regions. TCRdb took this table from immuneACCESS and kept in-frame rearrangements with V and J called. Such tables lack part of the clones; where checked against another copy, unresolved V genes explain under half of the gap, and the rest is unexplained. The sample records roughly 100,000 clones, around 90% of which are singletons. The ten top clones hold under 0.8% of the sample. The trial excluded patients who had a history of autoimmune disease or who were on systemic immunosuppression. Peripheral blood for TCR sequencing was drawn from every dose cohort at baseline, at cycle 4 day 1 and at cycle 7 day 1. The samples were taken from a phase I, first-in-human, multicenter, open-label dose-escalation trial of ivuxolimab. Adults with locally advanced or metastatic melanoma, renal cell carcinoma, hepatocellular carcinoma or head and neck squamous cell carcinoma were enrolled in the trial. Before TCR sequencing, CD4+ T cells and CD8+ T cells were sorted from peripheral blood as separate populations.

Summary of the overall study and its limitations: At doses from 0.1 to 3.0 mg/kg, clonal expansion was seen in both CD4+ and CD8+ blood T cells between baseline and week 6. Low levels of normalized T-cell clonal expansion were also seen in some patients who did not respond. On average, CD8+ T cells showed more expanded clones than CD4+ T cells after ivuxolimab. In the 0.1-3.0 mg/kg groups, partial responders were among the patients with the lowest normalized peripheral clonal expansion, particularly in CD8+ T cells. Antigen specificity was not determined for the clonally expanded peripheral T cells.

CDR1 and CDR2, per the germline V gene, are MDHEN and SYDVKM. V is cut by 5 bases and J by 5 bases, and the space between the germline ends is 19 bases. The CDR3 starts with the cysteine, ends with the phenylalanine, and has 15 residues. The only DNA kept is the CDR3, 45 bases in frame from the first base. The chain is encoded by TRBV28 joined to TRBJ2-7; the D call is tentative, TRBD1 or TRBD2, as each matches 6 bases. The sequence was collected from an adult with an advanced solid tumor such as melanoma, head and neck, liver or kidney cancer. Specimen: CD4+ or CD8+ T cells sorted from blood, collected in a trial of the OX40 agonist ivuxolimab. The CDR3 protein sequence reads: CASSRTGRGSHEQYF. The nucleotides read TGTGCCAGCAGTCGAACAGGGCGGGGTTCTCACGAGCAGTACTTC. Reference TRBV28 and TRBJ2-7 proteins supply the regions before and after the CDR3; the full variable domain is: DVKVTQSSRYLVKRTGEKVFLECVQDMDHENMFWYRQDPGLGLRLIYFSYDVKMKEKGDIPEGYSVSREKKERFSLILESASTNQTSMYLCASSRTGRGSHEQYFGPGTRLTVT.